This TCR beta chain was captured by sequencing in a study of blood T cells in healthy people across ages. Sample-barcoded 5' priming and a J-beta primer mix drove a second PCR of roughly 7 to 11 cycles. One entry per CDR3 protein results from TCRdb running MiXCR on the 5' RACE reads. The data show more than 1 million distinct CDR3 sequences, 40% to 50% seen once. General study points: Versus aged donors, long-lived donors had higher diversity and more naive CD4+ cells. Naive T cell percentage showed a strong correlation with the diversity of TCR beta. The diversity estimates, figures obtained from one million T cells, were considered underestimates.

Looked up from germline, CDR1 is DFQATT and CDR2 is SNEGSKA (reference sequence). The CDR3 is 15 residues long. In the case of this clonotype: Antigen specificity is unknown.

Samples had at least 6.5 million PBMCs isolated from them. The sequence was obtained from a woman aged 55 to 70 in good health. V usage is TRBV20-1 and J usage is TRBJ2-7; 7 bases align to TRBD2. The J call is uncertain, as TRBJ2-4 better fits the DNA end. Sequencing used blood. The CDR3 region has the DNA TGCAGTGCTAGAGATGGGAGGGGCGCCAAAAACATTCAGTACTTC. It encodes CSARDGRGAKNIQYF.